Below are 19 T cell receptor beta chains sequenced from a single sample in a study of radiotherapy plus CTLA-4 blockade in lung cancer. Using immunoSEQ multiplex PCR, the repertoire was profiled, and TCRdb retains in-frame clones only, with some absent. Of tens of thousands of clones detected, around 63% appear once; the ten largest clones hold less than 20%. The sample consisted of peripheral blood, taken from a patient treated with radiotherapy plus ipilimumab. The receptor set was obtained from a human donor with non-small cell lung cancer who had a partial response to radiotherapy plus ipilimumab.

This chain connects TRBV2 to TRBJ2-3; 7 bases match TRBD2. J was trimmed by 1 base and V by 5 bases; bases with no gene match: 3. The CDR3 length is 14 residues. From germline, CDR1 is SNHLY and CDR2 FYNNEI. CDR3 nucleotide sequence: TGTGCCAGCAGTAGTAGCGGGCGCACAGATACGCAGTATTTT. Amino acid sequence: CASSSSGRTDTQYF.

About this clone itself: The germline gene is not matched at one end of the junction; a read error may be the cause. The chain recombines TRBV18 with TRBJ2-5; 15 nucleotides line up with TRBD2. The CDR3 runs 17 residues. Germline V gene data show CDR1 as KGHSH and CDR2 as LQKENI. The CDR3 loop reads CASSPPGLAGGQETQYF. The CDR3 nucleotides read TGTGCCAGCTCGCCACCGGGACTAGCGGGAGGACAAGAGACCCAGTACTTC.

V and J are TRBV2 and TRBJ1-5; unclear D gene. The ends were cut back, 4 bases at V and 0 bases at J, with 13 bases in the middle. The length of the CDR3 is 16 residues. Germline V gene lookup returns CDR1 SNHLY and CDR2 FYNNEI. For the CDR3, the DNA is TGTGCCAGCAGTGGCGGATCGAAGGTTAGCAATCAGCCCCAGCATTTT. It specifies CASSGGSKVSNQPQHF.

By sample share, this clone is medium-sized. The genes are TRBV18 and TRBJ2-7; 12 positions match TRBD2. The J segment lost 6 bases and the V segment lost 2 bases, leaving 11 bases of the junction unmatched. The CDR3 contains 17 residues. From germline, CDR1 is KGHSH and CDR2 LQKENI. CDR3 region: CASSPSGRTSGMGEQYF. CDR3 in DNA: TGTGCCAGCTCACCATCCGGGCGGACTAGCGGGATGGGCGAGCAGTACTTC.

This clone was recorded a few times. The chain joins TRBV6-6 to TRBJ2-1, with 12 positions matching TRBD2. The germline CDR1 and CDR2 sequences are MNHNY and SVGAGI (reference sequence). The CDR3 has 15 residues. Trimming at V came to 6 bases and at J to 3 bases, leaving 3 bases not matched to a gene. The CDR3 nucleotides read TGTGCCAGCAGATCGGGACTAGCGGGCTACAATGAGCAGTTCTTC. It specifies CASRSGLAGYNEQFF.

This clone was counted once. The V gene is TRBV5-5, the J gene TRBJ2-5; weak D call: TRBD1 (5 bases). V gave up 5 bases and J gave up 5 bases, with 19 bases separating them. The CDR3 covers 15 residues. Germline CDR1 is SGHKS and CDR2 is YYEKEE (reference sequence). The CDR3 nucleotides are TGTGCCAGCAGTCTGGGGCCCACTCAGGTCGAGACCCAGTACTTC. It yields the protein CASSLGPTQVETQYF. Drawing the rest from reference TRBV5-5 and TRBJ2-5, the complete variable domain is DAGVTQSPTHLIKTRGQQVTLRCSPISGHKSVSWYQQVLGQGPQFIFQYYEKEERGRGNFPDRFSARQFPNYSSELNVNALLLGDSALYLCASSLGPTQVETQYFGPGTRLLVL.

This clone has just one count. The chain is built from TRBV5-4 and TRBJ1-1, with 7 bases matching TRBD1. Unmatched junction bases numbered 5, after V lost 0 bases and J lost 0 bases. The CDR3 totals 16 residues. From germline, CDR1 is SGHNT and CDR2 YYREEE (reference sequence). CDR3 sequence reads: CASSLGSGQMNTEAFF. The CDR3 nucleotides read TGTGCCAGCAGCTTGGGGTCGGGACAGATGAACACTGAAGCTTTCTTT.

The CDR3 region has the DNA TGCGCCAGCAGCTTGGGCCGAATTGCGGCCGATACCTACGAGCAGTACTTC. Translated, it gives CASSLGRIAADTYEQYF. J is TRBJ2-7 and V is TRBV5-1; D unresolved. Germline V gene data show CDR1 as SGHRS and CDR2 as YFSETQ. The CDR3 runs to 17 residues. Trimming took off 0 bases at V and 2 bases at J, with 18 bases between the two ends.

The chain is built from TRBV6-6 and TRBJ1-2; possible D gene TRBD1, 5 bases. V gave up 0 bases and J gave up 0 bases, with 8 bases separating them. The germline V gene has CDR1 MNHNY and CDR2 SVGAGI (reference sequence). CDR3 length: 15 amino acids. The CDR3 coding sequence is TGTGCCAGCAGTTACTCCTGGGGCTCTAACTATGGCTACACCTTC. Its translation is CASSYSWGSNYGYTF.

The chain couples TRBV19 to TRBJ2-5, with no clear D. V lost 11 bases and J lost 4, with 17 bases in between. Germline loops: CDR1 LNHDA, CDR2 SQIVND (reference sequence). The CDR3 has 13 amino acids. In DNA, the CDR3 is TGTGCCGCCGCCGGGTCCTTAGGAGAGACCCAGTACTTC. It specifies CAAAGSLGETQYF.

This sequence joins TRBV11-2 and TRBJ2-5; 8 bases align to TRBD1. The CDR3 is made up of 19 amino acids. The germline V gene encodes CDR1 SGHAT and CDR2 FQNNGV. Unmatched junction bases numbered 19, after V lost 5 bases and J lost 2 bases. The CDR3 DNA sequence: TGTGCCAGCAGCCGCACGATCCGGGACAGGCTCTTACTACAAGAGACCCAGTACTTC. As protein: CASSRTIRDRLLLQETQYF.

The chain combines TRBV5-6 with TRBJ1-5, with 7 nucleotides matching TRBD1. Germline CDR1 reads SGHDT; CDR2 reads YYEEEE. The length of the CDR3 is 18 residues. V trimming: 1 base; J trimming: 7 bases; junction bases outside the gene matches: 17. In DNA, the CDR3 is TGTGCCAGCAGCTTGAGGACCATCGCGACAGGGACGGGACAGCCCCAGCATTTT. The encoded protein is CASSLRTIATGTGQPQHF.

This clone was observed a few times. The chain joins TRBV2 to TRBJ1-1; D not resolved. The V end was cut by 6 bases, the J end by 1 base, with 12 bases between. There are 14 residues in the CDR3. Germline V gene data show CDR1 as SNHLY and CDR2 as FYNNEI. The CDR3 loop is CASSPPGRNTEAFF. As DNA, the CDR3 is TGTGCCAGCAGCCCCCCCGGGAGGAACACTGAAGCTTTCTTT.

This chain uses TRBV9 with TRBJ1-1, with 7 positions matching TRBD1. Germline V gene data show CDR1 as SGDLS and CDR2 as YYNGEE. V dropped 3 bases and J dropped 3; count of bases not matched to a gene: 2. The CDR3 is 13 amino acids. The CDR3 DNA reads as TGTGCCAGCAGCGGGACAGGAGACACTGAAGCTTTCTTT. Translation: CASSGTGDTEAFF.

DNA for the CDR3: TGCGCCAGCAGCCGGGCTGCAGGGACAGACTATGGCTACACCTTC. Its translation: CASSRAAGTDYGYTF. V usage is TRBV4-3 and J usage is TRBJ1-2, with 7 bases fitting TRBD1. The CDR3 totals 15 residues. Germline assignment: CDR1 LGHNA and CDR2 YSLEER. The V gene end was trimmed by 4 bases and the J gene end by 3 bases; junction bases not matched to a gene: 8.

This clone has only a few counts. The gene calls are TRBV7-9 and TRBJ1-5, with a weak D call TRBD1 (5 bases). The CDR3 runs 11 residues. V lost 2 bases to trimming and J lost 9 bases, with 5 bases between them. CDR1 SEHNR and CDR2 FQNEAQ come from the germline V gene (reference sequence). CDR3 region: CASSLRGPQHF. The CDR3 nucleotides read TGTGCCAGCAGCTTAAGGGGGCCCCAGCATTTT. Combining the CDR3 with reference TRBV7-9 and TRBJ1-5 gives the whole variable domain DTGVSQNPRHKITKRGQNVTFRCDPISEHNRLYWYRQTLGQGPEFLTYFQNEAQLEKSRLLSDRFSAERPKGSFSTLEIQRTEQGDSAMYLCASSLRGPQHFGDGTRLSIL.

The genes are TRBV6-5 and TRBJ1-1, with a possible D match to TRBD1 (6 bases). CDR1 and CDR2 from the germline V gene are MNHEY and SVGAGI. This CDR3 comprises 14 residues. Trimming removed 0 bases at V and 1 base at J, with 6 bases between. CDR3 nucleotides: TGTGCCAGCAGTTACTCAGGGGGGAACACTGAAGCTTTCTTT. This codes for CASSYSGGNTEAFF.

CDR3 bases: TGTGCCAGCAGTGCCCAAATGGCTAACACTGAAGCTTTCTTT. This encodes CASSAQMANTEAFF. The V and J genes are TRBV6-6 and TRBJ1-1; no clear D. Looked up from germline, CDR1 is MNHNY and CDR2 is SVGAGI (reference sequence). Trimming left V 5 bases short and J 2 bases short, with 12 bases between. The CDR3 runs to 14 residues.

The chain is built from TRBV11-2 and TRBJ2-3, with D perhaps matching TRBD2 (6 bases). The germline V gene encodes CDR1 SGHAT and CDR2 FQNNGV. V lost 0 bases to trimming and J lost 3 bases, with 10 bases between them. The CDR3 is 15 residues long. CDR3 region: CASSLEQGGTDTQYF. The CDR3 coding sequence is TGTGCCAGCAGCTTAGAACAAGGAGGGACAGATACGCAGTATTTT.